One sample yielded the 28 T cell receptor beta chains listed below, sequenced in a study of CD8+CD57+ T cells in acquired aplastic anemia. TCR beta VDJ and CDR3 were profiled, and genomic DNA was the template. MiXCR, applied by TCRdb to the reads, yields one record per CDR3 protein. The sample lists some 140,000 distinct CDR3 sequences, 35% to 50% seen once, with less than 8.5% in the top ten. The sequencing sample was made of sorted CD4+, CD8+, or CD8+CD57+ T cells (not recorded which) from PBMCs. The receptors shown here come from a human donor in good health, serving as a control.

This clonotype was seen at least ten times. The chain has TRBV20-1 and TRBJ2-1; 8 bases map to TRBD1. With V trimmed by 5 bases and J by 6 bases, 3 bases remained unmatched. This CDR3 spans 12 amino acids. In germline, CDR1 is DFQATT, CDR2 SNEGSKA (reference sequence). CDR3: CSASDRGNEQFF. CDR3 nucleotides: TGCAGTGCTTCAGACAGGGGCAATGAGCAGTTCTTC.

The chain joins TRBV5-1 to TRBJ1-1; tentative D call: TRBD1 (6 bases). Germline CDR1 is SGHRS and CDR2 is YFSETQ. V lost 6 bases and J 5 bases, leaving 17 bases between the germline ends. The CDR3 has 14 amino acids. The CDR3 DNA reads as TGCGCCAGCATCTCGACGGCAGGGGCAACTGAAGCTTTCTTT. Translated, it gives CASISTAGATEAFF.

This clonotype was seen repeatedly, ten times or more. This chain uses TRBV9 with TRBJ2-5; 8 bases align to TRBD2. With V trimmed by 0 bases and J by 1 base, 11 bases remained unmatched. The CDR3 is 18 residues long. The germline CDR1 and CDR2 sequences are SGDLS and YYNGEE. The DNA for the CDR3 is TGTGCCAGCAGCGTAGGCCGACGGGGGGGAGCTTCCCAAGAGACCCAGTACTTC. Protein: CASSVGRRGGASQETQYF. The full variable domain, with the rest looked up from reference TRBV9 and TRBJ2-5, is DSGVTQTPKHLITATGQRVTLRCSPRSGDLSVYWYQQSLDQGLQFLIQYYNGEERAKGNILERFSAQQFPDLHSELNLSSLELGDSALYFCASSVGRRGGASQETQYFGPGTRLLVL.

Ten or more counts support this clonotype. This rearrangement joins TRBV12-3 or TRBV12-4 to TRBJ2-1; a weak D match, TRBD1 (6 bases). This CDR3 contains 14 residues. V was trimmed by 6 bases and J by 2 bases, leaving 11 bases between them. CDR3 coding DNA: TGTGCCAGCAGGGTCCGGGACACCTACAATGAGCAGTTCTTC. Translating it yields CASRVRDTYNEQFF.

V gene TRBV2 combines with J gene TRBJ1-2; 8 nucleotides line up with TRBD1. CDR3 size: 13 residues. The germline V gene encodes CDR1 SNHLY and CDR2 FYNNEI. V shed 2 bases, J shed 6 bases, and the junction held 2 bases outside the gene matches. The CDR3 is CASSEHRGDGYTF. The CDR3 nucleotides read TGTGCCAGCAGTGAACACAGGGGGGATGGCTACACCTTC.

This clonotype was seen just once. The genes are TRBV7-8 and TRBJ2-7; 12 bases line up with TRBD2. Unmatched junction bases numbered 3, after V lost 1 base and J lost 2 bases. The CDR3 consists of 16 residues. CDR1 and CDR2 (germline): SGHVS, FQNEAQ. CDR3 in DNA: TGTGCCAGCAGCTTAGGACTAGCGGGAGTAACCTACGAGCAGTACGTC. Amino acids: CASSLGLAGVTYEQYV.

This chain connects TRBV20-1 to TRBJ2-6; D unresolved. Between the trimmed V and J ends, which lost 6 bases and 0 bases, there was a span of 12 bases. The CDR3 totals 15 residues. Germline values: CDR1 DFQATT, CDR2 SNEGSKA (reference sequence). The DNA for the CDR3 is TGCAGTGCCCCTCTGATGAGCTCTGGGGCCAACGTCCTGACTTTC. It encodes CSAPLMSSGANVLTF.

V gene TRBV2 combines with J gene TRBJ2-5; weak D call: TRBD2 (6 bases). The CDR3 sequence is 14 residues long. Per the germline V gene, CDR1 is SNHLY and CDR2 is FYNNEI. V was cut by 4 bases and J by 4 bases, with 13 bases left in between. CDR3 bases: TGTGCCAGCAGTGTATGGAGGGTGGGAGAGACCCAGTACTTC. It specifies CASSVWRVGETQYF.

This clonotype was recorded many times. The chain combines TRBV18 with TRBJ1-6, with TRBD1 identical over 8 bases. Germline CDR1 KGHSH, CDR2 LQKENI. The V gene end was trimmed by 3 bases and the J gene end by 2 bases; junction bases not matched to a gene: 3. The CDR3 covers 16 residues. CDR3 amino acids: CASSPGQGTYNSPLHF. The CDR3 DNA reads TGTGCCAGCTCACCCGGACAGGGCACCTATAATTCACCCCTCCACTTT.

This clonotype has at least ten counts. This rearrangement joins TRBV4-1 to TRBJ1-2; D might be TRBD1 (6 bases). The CDR3 sequence is 16 residues long. The germline V gene has CDR1 MGHRA and CDR2 YSYEKL. V lost 1 base to trimming and J lost 3 bases, with 15 bases between them. This CDR3 is CASSQGAQGSDYGYTF. The DNA for the CDR3 is TGCGCCAGCAGCCAAGGGGCACAGGGCTCCGACTATGGCTACACCTTC.

This clonotype was recorded many times. The chain links TRBV20-1 to TRBJ2-3; TRBD2 aligns across 12 bases. V shed 3 bases, J shed 2 bases, and the junction held 6 bases outside the gene matches. Germline V gene sequence: CDR1 DFQATT, CDR2 SNEGSKA (reference sequence). This CDR3 has 16 residues. CDR3 coding DNA: TGCAGTGCTAGCACTAGCGGGGGGCGTCTCACAGATACGCAGTATTTT. Translation gives CSASTSGGRLTDTQYF.

The J gene is TRBJ2-2, the V gene TRBV27; D is perhaps TRBD2 (7 bases). V dropped 6 bases and J dropped 9 bases, with 17 bases sitting between them. The CDR3 is made up of 14 amino acids. The germline gives CDR1 MNHEY, CDR2 SMNVEV (reference sequence). The CDR3 DNA follows: TGTGCCAGCAGCCGAGGGGGGGCAGGTTGGGAGCTGTTTTTT. Protein sequence: CASSRGGAGWELFF.

This clonotype was found many times. The rearrangement uses TRBV7-8 and TRBJ2-3; TRBD2 agrees at 14 bases. This CDR3 region has 17 residues. The germline gives CDR1 SGHVS, CDR2 FQNEAQ. The V segment lost 5 bases and the J segment 6 bases; nucleotides outside the gene matches: 10. The CDR3 reads CASSPWTSGGPQDTQYF. The CDR3 DNA sequence: TGTGCCAGCAGCCCCTGGACTAGCGGGGGGCCCCAGGATACGCAGTATTTT.

This clonotype turned up a few times. The chain links TRBV29-1 to TRBJ2-3; 11 bases line up with TRBD2. Germline-derived CDR1 and CDR2 are SQVTM and ANQGSEA. The J segment lost 6 bases and the V segment lost 4 bases, leaving 6 bases of the junction unmatched. The length of the CDR3 is 14 residues. The CDR3 DNA reads TGCAGCGTTGGGGCTAGCGGGAGGCGGGATACGCAGTATTTT. It specifies CSVGASGRRDTQYF.

The chain employs TRBV15 and TRBJ1-3; 7 bases are shared with TRBD1. The CDR3 has 15 residues. Losses at the gene ends were 1 base for V and 8 bases for J; bases not matched to a gene: 8. Germline V gene lookup returns CDR1 LNHNV and CDR2 YYDKDF (reference sequence). For the CDR3, the DNA is TGTGCCACCAGCAGAGCCCAGGGGGACGGCTACACCATATATTTT. It yields the protein CATSRAQGDGYTIYF.

Concerning this clonotype: This may stem from a read error, because a much larger clone lies one nucleotide away. The CDR3 ends on some other residue instead of the conserved phenylalanine or tryptophan, so this is likely a read error. The J gene is TRBJ2-3, the V gene TRBV12-3 or TRBV12-4; D may correspond to TRBD1 or TRBD2 (6 bases each). CDR3 length: 11 residues. With 6 bases removed from V and 7 bases from J, the gap between germline ends came to 8 bases. CDR3 in DNA: TGTGCCAGCAGAGGGGGGCATACGCAGTATCTT. Translation gives CASRGGHTQYL.

This clonotype was counted a few times. A much larger clonotype is one base distant, so this may be a read error. The chain is built from TRBV11-2 and TRBJ2-3, with D possibly matching TRBD2 (5 bases). The CDR3 is made up of 13 amino acids. The ends were cut back, 9 bases at V and 5 bases at J, with 15 bases in the middle. Germline V gives CDR1 SGHAT, CDR2 FQNNGV. CDR3 in amino acids: CASRPQAGDTQYF. As DNA, the CDR3 is TGTGCCAGTCGTCCCCAGGCGGGAGATACGCAGTATTTT.

V is TRBV15 and J is TRBJ1-6; D is uncertain. V was clipped by 5 bases and J by 1 base, with 12 bases between them. The CDR3 totals 16 residues. CDR1 is LNHNV and CDR2 is YYDKDF in the germline V gene (reference sequence). CDR3 nucleotides: TGTGCCACCAGCCAGACAAGACCTTCCTATAATTCACCCCTCCACTTT. As protein: CATSQTRPSYNSPLHF.

This clonotype appeared many times. V and J are TRBV4-2 and TRBJ2-7; 7 bases match TRBD2. CDR1 and CDR2 from the germline V gene are LGHNA and YNFKEQ. The V segment lost 0 bases and the J segment 3 bases; nucleotides outside the gene matches: 8. This CDR3 is built from 16 residues. The CDR3 is CASSQDPGSGGYEQYF. CDR3 DNA sequence: TGTGCCAGCAGCCAAGATCCGGGTTCGGGGGGCTACGAGCAGTACTTC.

This clonotype was picked up one time. This may come from a read error, since a much larger clone is one base off. V is TRBV4-1 and J is TRBJ2-3, with 7 bases that match TRBD2. Germline CDR1 and CDR2: MGHRA and YSYEKL. The CDR3 covers 16 residues. The CDR3 DNA reads as TGCGCCAGCAGCCAAGACTGGGGCGGGAGCATAGATACGCAGTATTTT. Translation gives CASSQDWGGSIDTQYF.

This clonotype was found a few times. J is TRBJ2-1 and V is TRBV29-1; 11 bases align to TRBD1. This CDR3 comprises 17 residues. The V and J ends lost 0 bases and 6 bases, in that order; junction bases with no gene match: 10. Germline-derived CDR1 and CDR2 are SQVTM and ANQGSEA. CDR3 coding DNA: TGCAGCGTTGAAGATGGAGTCGGGACAGGGGGTTTCAATGAGCAGTTCTTC. This gives the protein CSVEDGVGTGGFNEQFF.

A word on this clonotype: Just one base apart from a much larger clone, this may be a read error. The chain carries TRBV5-1 and TRBJ2-1; 7 nucleotides agree with TRBD2. Germline values: CDR1 SGHRS, CDR2 YFSETQ. The CDR3 is 15 residues long. The chain's CDR3 is CASSLVAGAYNERFF. The CDR3 DNA reads as TGCGCCAGCAGCTTGGTCGCGGGAGCCTACAATGAGCGGTTCTTC. Full variable domain (remainder filled in from reference TRBV5-1 and TRBJ2-1): KAGVTQTPRYLIKTRGQQVTLSCSPISGHRSVSWYQQTPGQGLQFLFEYFSETQRNKGNFPGRFSGRQFSNSRSEMNVSTLELGDSALYLCASSLVAGAYNERFFGPGTRLTVL.

About this clonotype itself: Being one base from a much bigger clone, this may be a read error. The gene calls are TRBV5-1 and TRBJ2-5; the D call may be TRBD1 or TRBD2 (5 bases each). The CDR3 has 14 residues. The V gene lost 3 bases and the J gene lost 4 bases, with 13 bases spanning the gap. The germline V gene encodes CDR1 SGHRS and CDR2 YFSETQ. The CDR3 loop is CASSWGISRETQYF. The CDR3 DNA follows: TGCGCCAGCAGCTGGGGGATTTCTAGAGAGACCCAGTACTTC.

A word on this clonotype: A much larger clonotype is one base distant, so this may be a read error. V is TRBV6-1 and J is TRBJ1-1; 7 nucleotides match TRBD1. The germline V gene has CDR1 MNHNS and CDR2 SASEGT. The CDR3 sequence is 14 residues long. The CDR3 region has the DNA TGTGCCAGCAGACAGGGGTTGAGGGTCACTGTAGCTTTCTTT. Protein: CASRQGLRVTVAFF.

This clonotype was detected many times. The genes are TRBV7-9 and TRBJ1-1, with D perhaps matching TRBD1 (6 bases). In germline, CDR1 is SEHNR, CDR2 FQNEAQ (reference sequence). V was clipped by 2 bases and J by 6 bases, with 13 bases between them. This CDR3 is 14 amino acids long. The CDR3 DNA sequence: TGTGCCAGCAGCTTACGGGGGGCAGGGGCTGAAGCTTTCTTT. Amino acid sequence: CASSLRGAGAEAFF.

The rearrangement uses TRBV10-3 and TRBJ2-5; 7 bases match TRBD2. The ends lost 4 bases at V and 0 bases at J; junction bases unmatched: 5. This CDR3 contains 15 residues. Germline-derived CDR1 and CDR2 are ENHRY and SYGVKD. The CDR3 is CAISVGGEYQETQYF. The CDR3 nucleotides read TGTGCCATCAGTGTTGGGGGGGAGTACCAAGAGACCCAGTACTTC.

This clonotype has a count of ten or more. The V gene is TRBV6-1, the J gene TRBJ2-7; 10 nucleotides match TRBD1. V trimming: 2 bases; J trimming: 5 bases; junction bases outside the gene matches: 9. CDR3 length: 16 amino acids. Germline V CDR1 and CDR2: MNHNS, SASEGT. The CDR3 region is CASSERMTGGPHEQYF. DNA of the CDR3: TGTGCCAGCAGTGAAAGAATGACAGGGGGCCCCCACGAGCAGTACTTC.

The chain combines TRBV25-1 with TRBJ1-1; 7 bases map to TRBD1. CDR3 size: 13 residues. CDR1 is MGHDK and CDR2 is SYGVNS in the germline V gene. V gave up 8 bases and J gave up 5 bases; unmatched junction bases: 8. The CDR3 DNA sequence: TGTGCCAGCTCACAGGGGTTGACGACTGAAGCTTTCTTT. This sequence encodes CASSQGLTTEAFF.